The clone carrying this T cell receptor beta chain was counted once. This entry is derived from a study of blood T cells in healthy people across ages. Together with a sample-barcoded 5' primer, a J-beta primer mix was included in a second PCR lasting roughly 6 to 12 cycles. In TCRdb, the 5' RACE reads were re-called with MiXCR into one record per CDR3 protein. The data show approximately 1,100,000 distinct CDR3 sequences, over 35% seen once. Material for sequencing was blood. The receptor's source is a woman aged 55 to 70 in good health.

The CDR3 protein is CSASSDPDEQYF. The DNA of the CDR3 is TGCAGTGCTAGTAGCGACCCCGACGAGCAGTACTTC. The chain has TRBV20-1 and TRBJ2-7, with a possible D match to TRBD2 (5 bases). Germline V gene lookup returns CDR1 DFQATT and CDR2 SNEGSKA (reference sequence). The CDR3 runs 12 residues. Deletions cut 3 bases from V and 5 bases from J, with 11 bases between.